The source of this TCR beta chain is a study of Ad26.COV2.S vaccination and SARS-CoV-2 variants. Study details: Recipients of Ad26.COV2.S got it intramuscularly, once or twice 56 days apart. Findings of the study overall: Recipients given vaccine exceeded placebo recipients in spike-specific TCR breadth.

Assay used: immunoSEQ multiplex PCR; TCRdb lists only in-frame clones, some missing. The sample records hundreds of thousands of clones, about 88% being singletons. V was clipped by 4 bases and J by 0 bases; unmatched bases: 3. Germline values: CDR1 KGHDR, CDR2 SFDVKD. This CDR3 region has 15 residues. Treatment here: roughly 20 received Ad26.COV2.S at low or high dose, single or two shots; 5 received placebo; per-sample allocation not given. Sample collection was performed on day 63 after the first vaccine or placebo injection. Concerning this clone itself: The antigen remains undetermined.

Sequencing used peripheral blood, obtained in a trial of Ad26.COV2.S vaccine versus placebo. The V call is TRBV24-1, the J call TRBJ2-5; TRBD1 aligns across 8 bases. This receptor was identified in a person aged 18-60 years who received the Ad26.COV2.S COVID-19 vaccine or a placebo. CDR3 sequence (DNA): TGTGCCACCAGTGAGCTGACAGGGGACCAAGAGACCCAGTACTTC. It yields the protein CATSELTGDQETQYF.